This is a list of T cell receptor beta chains from one sample in a study of cytomegalovirus exposure and HLA in healthy donors. Assay used: immunoSEQ multiplex PCR; TCRdb lists only in-frame clones, some missing. The table includes more than 95,000 clones, about 81% detected once. The sample was PBMCs. Receptor source: a man aged 25 to 45 in good health and CMV-seronegative. Each CDR3 is given with its conserved first and last residue. The D gene is left open where the match is weak. Clone size, where shown, is once, few, many, or a class for clones that have expanded.

.	TRBV15	.	TRBJ2-7	CATSRARGEQYF	TGTGCCACCAGCAGAGCGAGGGGGGAGCAGTACTTC
.	TRBV5-1	few	TRBJ1-2	CASRPTGYDYGYTF	TGCGCCAGCAGACCTACAGGGTACGACTATGGCTACACCTTC
TRBD2	TRBV30	.	TRBJ2-2	CARGGGGPNTGELFF	TGTGCCCGGGGGGGTGGGGGTCCGAACACCGGGGAGCTGTTTTTT
TRBD2	TRBV5-1	.	TRBJ2-2	CASTTPGLAGAGELFF	TGCGCCAGCACCACTCCGGGACTAGCGGGAGCCGGGGAGCTGTTTTTT
TRBD1	TRBV7-2	.	TRBJ1-1	CASSSWTGQRTEAFF	TGTGCCAGCAGCTCTTGGACAGGGCAGCGCACTGAAGCTTTCTTT
.	TRBV30	few	TRBJ2-3	CAWKTGDLTDTQYF	TGTGCCTGGAAGACAGGAGATCTCACAGATACGCAGTATTTT
.	TRBV21-1	.	TRBJ2-7	CASSKGGGLAKLYEQYF	TGTGCCAGCAGCAAAGGAGGGGGACTAGCGAAACTCTACGAGCAGTACTTC
TRBD2	TRBV6-5	.	TRBJ2-7	CASSLRLAGSYEQYF	TGTGCCAGCAGTCTACGACTAGCGGGCTCCTACGAGCAGTACTTC
.	TRBV28	once	TRBJ2-7	CASSPHRTVSEQYF	TGTGCCAGCAGTCCCCACCGGACAGTAAGCGAGCAGTACTTC
.	TRBV18	.	TRBJ1-1	CASSRDSVDTEAFF	TGTGCCAGCTCTCGGGACTCGGTGGACACTGAAGCTTTCTTT
.	TRBV4-2	.	TRBJ2-3	CASSLEGGVDTDTQYF	TGTGCCAGCAGCCTAGAGGGGGGGGTGGACACAGATACGCAGTATTTT
.	TRBV28	.	TRBJ2-7	CASSLASYEQYF	TGTGCCAGCAGTTTAGCGTCCTACGAGCAGTACTTC
TRBD1	TRBV6-1	.	TRBJ2-3	CASSMTGVTDTQYF	TGTGCCAGCAGTATGACAGGGGTCACAGATACGCAGTATTTT
TRBD1	TRBV9	.	TRBJ2-5	CASSAGGLGQGSETQYF	TGTGCCAGCAGCGCAGGGGGACTGGGACAGGGGTCAGAGACCCAGTACTTC
.	TRBV4-3	few	TRBJ1-1	CASSRTTGNTEAFF	TGCGCCAGCAGCCGAACAACAGGGAACACTGAAGCTTTCTTT
.	TRBV7-9	once	TRBJ2-1	CASSFGPDNEQFF	TGTGCCAGCAGCTTCGGTCCCGACAATGAGCAGTTCTTC
.	TRBV19	.	TRBJ2-2	CASSLPRDSGELFF	TGTGCCAGTAGTCTTCCCAGGGACTCCGGGGAGCTGTTTTTT
.	TRBV5-4	.	TRBJ2-3	CASSLAAGGPQDTQYF	TGTGCCAGCAGCTTGGCTGCCGGGGGGCCACAAGATACGCAGTATTTT
.	TRBV5-1	.	TRBJ1-2	CASSLEGHPFANYGYTF	TGCGCCAGCAGCTTGGAGGGACACCCTTTTGCTAACTATGGCTACACCTTC
TRBD1	TRBV30	.	TRBJ1-5	CAWSTGGDQPQHF	TGTGCCTGGAGTACAGGGGGCGATCAGCCCCAGCATTTT
.	TRBV30	.	TRBJ1-1	CAGRAGVNTEAFF	TGTGCCGGACGGGCAGGGGTCAACACTGAAGCTTTCTTT
.	TRBV9	once	TRBJ2-1	CASSVVGASIAYNEQFF	TGTGCCAGCAGCGTAGTAGGGGCCTCCATAGCCTACAATGAGCAGTTCTTC
TRBD2	TRBV28	.	TRBJ2-1	CASSLLPRTSGRAYNEQFF	TGTGCCAGCAGTTTGCTACCTCGGACTAGCGGGAGGGCCTACAATGAGCAGTTCTTC
TRBD1	TRBV27	.	TRBJ2-3	CASSRTGGADTQYF	TGTGCCAGCAGTAGGACAGGGGGCGCAGATACGCAGTATTTT
.	TRBV5-4	.	TRBJ2-5	CASSFGPGHPQETQYF	TGTGCCAGCAGCTTTGGACCGGGACACCCGCAAGAGACCCAGTACTTC
TRBD2	TRBV6-4	few	TRBJ2-1	CASSPTSGGAVEQFF	TGTGCCAGCAGTCCGACTAGCGGGGGGGCCGTTGAGCAGTTCTTC
.	TRBV19	.	TRBJ2-2	CASSRPELKPTGELFF	TGTGCCAGTAGTAGACCGGAGCTCAAACCGACCGGGGAGCTGTTTTTT
TRBD2	TRBV7-2	.	TRBJ2-7	CASSPGGTQTYEQYF	TGTGCCAGCAGCCCGGGGGGGACACAAACCTACGAGCAGTACTTC
.	TRBV27	.	TRBJ1-4	CASSLDRLDEKLFF	TGTGCCAGCAGTTTAGACAGGTTAGATGAAAAACTGTTTTTT
TRBD1	TRBV25-1	.	TRBJ1-2	CASSEYRGTRDGYTF	TGTGCCAGCAGTGAATACAGGGGGACTCGAGACGGCTACACCTTC
TRBD1	TRBV5-1	few	TRBJ1-1	CASSPDRVVAFF	TGCGCCAGCAGCCCGGACAGGGTCGTGGCTTTCTTT
.	TRBV4-1	.	TRBJ2-1	CASSPDWRVAGEQFF	TGCGCCAGCAGCCCTGACTGGAGGGTCGCGGGTGAGCAGTTCTTC
TRBD1	TRBV10-2	few	TRBJ1-3	CASRPAGTAGNTIYF	TGCGCCAGCAGACCGGCCGGGACAGCTGGAAACACCATATATTTT
.	TRBV5-6	.	TRBJ2-1	CASNLGAGSYNEQFF	TGTGCCAGCAACCTTGGGGCAGGGTCCTACAATGAGCAGTTCTTC
.	TRBV18	.	TRBJ1-1	CASSPVNPQGNTEAFF	TGTGCCAGCTCACCAGTTAACCCGCAGGGGAACACTGAAGCTTTCTTT
TRBD1	TRBV5-1	.	TRBJ2-7	CASSPSGDRADEQYF	TGCGCCAGCAGCCCTTCCGGGGACAGGGCTGACGAGCAGTACTTC
.	TRBV27	few	TRBJ2-1	CASSLRYHNEQFF	TGTGCCAGCAGTTTACGGTACCACAATGAGCAGTTCTTC
.	TRBV5-5	.	TRBJ2-3	CASSLAGTDTQYF	TGTGCCAGCAGCTTGGCAGGCACAGATACGCAGTATTTT
.	TRBV9	.	TRBJ1-3	CASSATAVSGNTIYF	TGTGCCAGCAGCGCCACAGCAGTCTCTGGAAACACCATATATTTT
TRBD1	TRBV4-2	once	TRBJ2-7	CASSQGHGTGGGYEQYF	TGTGCCAGCAGCCAAGGTCACGGGACAGGGGGCGGGTACGAGCAGTACTTC
TRBD1	TRBV5-1	few	TRBJ1-2	CASSLRRGLDGYTF	TGCGCCAGCAGCTTGAGGAGGGGGCTCGATGGCTACACCTTC
.	TRBV6-5	.	TRBJ2-1	CASSHLKGDEQFF	TGTGCCAGCAGCCACCTCAAAGGGGATGAGCAGTTCTTC
TRBD1	TRBV5-6	few	TRBJ2-7	CASRAGTGREQYF	TGTGCCAGCAGGGCCGGGACAGGGAGAGAGCAGTACTTC
.	TRBV18	.	TRBJ1-1	CASSRGADTEAFF	TGTGCCAGCTCTCGCGGGGCGGACACTGAAGCTTTCTTT
TRBD2	TRBV2	.	TRBJ2-2	CASSVRGGTGELFF	TGTGCCAGCAGTGTCCGGGGGGGAACCGGGGAGCTGTTTTTT
.	TRBV19	.	TRBJ2-7	CASSAGPKLYEQYF	TGTGCCAGTAGTGCGGGACCTAAACTCTACGAGCAGTACTTC
.	TRBV30	.	TRBJ1-2	CAWSVGVGYTF	TGTGCCTGGAGTGTAGGAGTTGGCTACACCTTC
.	TRBV7-6	.	TRBJ2-3	CASSPSLAADTQYF	TGTGCCAGCAGCCCCTCCTTAGCGGCAGATACGCAGTATTTT
.	TRBV9	.	TRBJ2-4	CASSASKNIQYF	TGTGCCAGCAGCGCATCCAAAAACATTCAGTACTTC
TRBD2	TRBV7-8	once	TRBJ2-1	CASSPYGSGAYNEQFF	TGTGCCAGCAGCCCCTATGGAAGCGGGGCCTACAATGAGCAGTTCTTC
.	TRBV15	.	TRBJ2-5	CATSRDHRETQYF	TGTGCCACCAGCAGAGATCATAGAGAGACCCAGTACTTC
.	TRBV6-5	few	TRBJ2-1	CASSSNRVLNEQFF	TGTGCCAGCAGTTCAAACAGGGTTTTGAATGAGCAGTTCTTC
TRBD1	TRBV5-1	.	TRBJ2-7	CASSSDRSDEQYF	TGCGCCAGCAGCTCGGACAGGTCAGACGAGCAGTACTTC
.	TRBV6-1	once	TRBJ2-7	CASKRSSYEQYF	TGTGCCAGCAAGAGGAGCTCCTACGAGCAGTACTTC
.	TRBV20-1	.	TRBJ2-1	CSAREYGEQFF	TGCAGTGCCCGGGAGTACGGTGAGCAGTTCTTC
.	TRBV28	.	TRBJ2-7	CASSSQTYEQYF	TGTGCCAGCAGTTCCCAAACCTACGAGCAGTACTTC
.	TRBV29-1	.	TRBJ1-2	CSVGLTRFHYGYTF	TGCAGCGTTGGCCTGACAAGATTCCACTATGGCTACACCTTC